A single sample is the source of the 15 T cell receptor beta chains below, sequenced in a study of cytomegalovirus exposure and HLA in healthy donors. Primers included in the PCR were 60 Vbeta and 13 Jbeta primers. Clones were read by immunoSEQ multiplex PCR, and TCRdb kept only the in-frame ones, dropping some. Seen here are about 150,000 clones, about 64% observed once, and the top ten hold around 3%. The sequencing sample was made of PBMCs. The receptors were sampled from a woman under 40 in good health and CMV-seropositive.

The chain links TRBV27 to TRBJ2-7; D gene uncertain. Germline V gene data show CDR1 as MNHEY and CDR2 as SMNVEV (reference sequence). V lost 3 bases to trimming and J lost 5 bases, with 5 bases between them. This CDR3 contains 11 residues. The CDR3 DNA sequence: TGTGCCAGCAGTTTCGCGGACGAGCAGTACTTC. Its protein product is CASSFADEQYF.

The chain links TRBV2 to TRBJ1-1; D ambiguous. The CDR3 totals 13 residues. Germline V gives CDR1 SNHLY, CDR2 FYNNEI. V was pared by 1 base and J by 0 bases, with 3 bases between. This CDR3 is CASSEDMNTEAFF. For the CDR3, the DNA is TGTGCCAGCAGTGAAGACATGAACACTGAAGCTTTCTTT.

The chain couples TRBV7-9 to TRBJ2-3, with TRBD1 as a possible D gene (6 bases). The CDR3 totals 16 residues. Trimming left V 1 base short and J 2 bases short, with 13 bases between. Germline CDR1 is SEHNR and CDR2 is FQNEAQ (reference sequence). The CDR3 nucleotides read TGTGCCAGCAGCTTAGGGGCGCGACAGGACACAGATACGCAGTATTTT. This codes for CASSLGARQDTDTQYF.

The V gene is TRBV7-9, the J gene TRBJ2-7, with 7 bases matching TRBD1. This CDR3 comprises 13 residues. V lost 2 bases to trimming and J lost 4 bases; unmatched junction nucleotides: 2. Germline CDR1 reads SEHNR; CDR2 reads FQNEAQ (reference sequence). The chain's CDR3 is CASSLLTGYEQYF. The DNA for the CDR3 is TGTGCCAGCAGCTTACTGACAGGGTACGAGCAGTACTTC.

V and J are TRBV30 and TRBJ2-1; D remains unclear. This CDR3 contains 12 residues. Trimming took 0 bases from V and 7 from J, leaving 7 bases between them. In germline, CDR1 is GTSNPN, CDR2 SVGIG (reference sequence). The chain's CDR3 is CAWSVTNNEQFF. The DNA for the CDR3 is TGTGCCTGGAGTGTGACAAATAATGAGCAGTTCTTC.

The V gene is TRBV10-3, the J gene TRBJ2-2; 9 bases map to TRBD1. V lost 6 bases to trimming and J lost 7 bases; unmatched junction nucleotides: 9. The V gene's germline CDR1 is ENHRY and CDR2 SYGVKD. The CDR3 sequence is 15 residues long. In DNA form, the CDR3 reads TGTGCCATCAGAACCGGGACAGGGACGTACGGGGAGCTGTTTTTT. This gives the protein CAIRTGTGTYGELFF.

A single count supports this clone. The gene calls are TRBV6-5 and TRBJ2-5, with 10 nucleotides matching TRBD2. The J call may be faulty, since TRBJ2-7 better matches the DNA end. From germline, CDR1 is MNHEY and CDR2 SVGAGI. The CDR3 spans 16 residues. The CDR3 spells CASSYSSLAGAYEQYF. The DNA for the CDR3 is TGTGCCAGCAGTTACTCGAGCCTAGCGGGGGCCTACGAGCAGTACTTC.

The chain is built from TRBV5-1 and TRBJ2-3, with D perhaps TRBD2 (6 bases). Germline V gene data show CDR1 as SGHRS and CDR2 as YFSETQ. V was clipped by 2 bases and J by 1 base, with 14 bases between them. This CDR3 region has 16 residues. CDR3 region: CASSFSGRGGTDTQYF. CDR3 coding DNA: TGCGCCAGCAGCTTCTCCGGGAGAGGGGGCACAGATACGCAGTATTTT. The complete variable domain, with remaining parts taken from reference TRBV5-1 and TRBJ2-3, reads KAGVTQTPRYLIKTRGQQVTLSCSPISGHRSVSWYQQTPGQGLQFLFEYFSETQRNKGNFPGRFSGRQFSNSRSEMNVSTLELGDSALYLCASSFSGRGGTDTQYFGPGTRLTVL.

This clone has a handful of counts. CDR3 loop: CASSIRGTAYEQYF. DNA for the CDR3: TGTGCCAGTAGTATAAGGGGGACAGCTTACGAGCAGTACTTC. The V gene is TRBV19, the J gene TRBJ2-7; 7 nucleotides agree with TRBD1. V shed 2 bases, J shed 4 bases, and the junction held 5 bases outside the gene matches. This CDR3 is built from 14 residues. The germline gives CDR1 LNHDA, CDR2 SQIVND (reference sequence).

This clone turned up a few times. The rearrangement joins TRBV28 to TRBJ2-7; D gene unclear. There are 13 residues in the CDR3. V was cut by 6 bases and J by 0 bases, with 9 bases left in between. Germline V lookup: CDR1 MDHEN, CDR2 SYDVKM. CDR3 sequence reads: CASREVSSYEQYF. DNA for the CDR3: TGTGCCAGCAGAGAAGTCAGCTCCTACGAGCAGTACTTC.

The V gene is TRBV7-2, the J gene TRBJ2-5; D gene ambiguous. CDR3 size: 11 residues. Germline values: CDR1 SGHTA, CDR2 FQGNSA. Trimming removed 5 bases at V and 2 bases at J, with 3 bases between. CDR3 in DNA: TGTGCCAGCAGCCCGCAAGAGACCCAGTACTTC. It encodes CASSPQETQYF.

This clone was seen a few times. V is TRBV6-1 and J is TRBJ2-2, with D possibly TRBD1 on 6 matching bases. CDR1 MNHNS and CDR2 SASEGT come from the germline V gene. The V gene lost 1 base and the J gene lost 4 bases, with 13 bases spanning the gap. The CDR3 extends over 16 amino acids. In nucleotides, the CDR3 is TGTGCCAGCAGTGAAGGTGGGGGCTTTGGCACCGGGGAGCTGTTTTTT. Translation gives CASSEGGGFGTGELFF.

V gene TRBV28 combines with J gene TRBJ1-2, with no clear D. Germline V gene sequence: CDR1 MDHEN, CDR2 SYDVKM. Deletions cut 7 bases from V and 3 bases from J, with 12 bases between. The CDR3 is made up of 13 amino acids. The CDR3 DNA follows: TGTGCCAGCACGGCCCCCGGGGACTATGGCTACACCTTC. This codes for CASTAPGDYGYTF.

The CDR3 spells CASSLGDRGRFDNSPLHF. As DNA, the CDR3 is TGTGCCAGCAGCTTAGGGGACAGGGGAAGGTTTGATAATTCACCCCTCCACTTT. This chain connects TRBV11-2 to TRBJ1-6; 10 nucleotides align to TRBD1. The CDR3 totals 18 residues. The V gene's germline CDR1 is SGHAT and CDR2 FQNNGV. With 1 base clipped from V and 5 bases from J, the junction kept 8 bases outside the gene matches.

The chain links TRBV4-2 to TRBJ1-1; a possible D gene is TRBD1 (6 bases). The CDR3 spans 15 residues. V was pared by 4 bases and J by 0 bases, with 12 bases between. The germline V gene encodes CDR1 LGHNA and CDR2 YNFKEQ. The chain's CDR3 is CASSLIGTLNTEAFF. CDR3 coding DNA: TGTGCCAGCAGCCTTATAGGGACATTGAACACTGAAGCTTTCTTT.